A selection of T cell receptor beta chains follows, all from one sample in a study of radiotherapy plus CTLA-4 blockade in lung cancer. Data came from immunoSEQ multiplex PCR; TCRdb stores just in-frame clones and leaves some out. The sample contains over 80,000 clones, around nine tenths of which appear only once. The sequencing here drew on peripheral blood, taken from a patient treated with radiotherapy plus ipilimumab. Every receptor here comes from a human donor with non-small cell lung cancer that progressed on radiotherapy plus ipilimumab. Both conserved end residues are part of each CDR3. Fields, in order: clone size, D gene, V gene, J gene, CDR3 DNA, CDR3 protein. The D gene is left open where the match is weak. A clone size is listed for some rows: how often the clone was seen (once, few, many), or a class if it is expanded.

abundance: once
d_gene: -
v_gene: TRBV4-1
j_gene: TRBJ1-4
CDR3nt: TGCGCCAGCAGCCAAGAGCAGGGGCGGAAACTGTTTTTT
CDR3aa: CASSQEQGRKLFF

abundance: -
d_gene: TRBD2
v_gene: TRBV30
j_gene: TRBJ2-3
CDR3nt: TGTGCCCGGAGAGAGCGGGGGGTCGTGACAGATACGCAGTATTTT
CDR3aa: CARRERGVVTDTQYF

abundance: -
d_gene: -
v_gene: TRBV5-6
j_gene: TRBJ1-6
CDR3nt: TGTGCCAGCAGCCTCAGAACCGGGGTCTTTAATTCACCCCTCCACTTT
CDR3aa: CASSLRTGVFNSPLHF

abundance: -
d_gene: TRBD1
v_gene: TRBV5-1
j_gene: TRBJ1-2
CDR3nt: TGCGCCAGCAGCAAGGGACAGGGAACCCACGACTATGGCTACACCTTC
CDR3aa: CASSKGQGTHDYGYTF

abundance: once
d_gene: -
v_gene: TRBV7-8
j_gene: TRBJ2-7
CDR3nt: TGTGCCAGCAGCCGGGACTTCAGCTCCTACGAGCAGTACTTC
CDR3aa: CASSRDFSSYEQYF

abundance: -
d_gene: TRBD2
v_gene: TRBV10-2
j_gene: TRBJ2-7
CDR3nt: TGCGCCAGCAAGCGACTAGCGGCCATTTACGAGCAGTACTTC
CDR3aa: CASKRLAAIYEQYF

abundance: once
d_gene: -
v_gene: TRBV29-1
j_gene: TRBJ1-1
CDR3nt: TGCAGCGTAGGCCAGACAGGAGGGAACACTGAAGCTTTCTTT
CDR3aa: CSVGQTGGNTEAFF

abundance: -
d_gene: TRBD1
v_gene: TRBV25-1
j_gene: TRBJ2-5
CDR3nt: TGTGCCAGCAGTGAATTGGGGACAGGTCAAGAGACCCAGTACTTC
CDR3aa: CASSELGTGQETQYF

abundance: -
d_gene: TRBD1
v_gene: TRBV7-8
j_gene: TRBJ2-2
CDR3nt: TGTGCCAGCAGCTTAGTGGACAGGGAGGGGGAGCTGTTTTTT
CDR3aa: CASSLVDREGELFF

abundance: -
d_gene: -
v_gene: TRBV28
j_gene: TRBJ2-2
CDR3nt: TGTGCCAGCAGTTTAGGTGGGATGGGCACCGGGGAGCTGTTTTTT
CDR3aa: CASSLGGMGTGELFF

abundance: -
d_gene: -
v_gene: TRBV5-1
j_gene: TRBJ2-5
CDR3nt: TGCGCCAGCAGCTTGGTATATGGGGCGGCCCAAGAGACCCAGTACTTC
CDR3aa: CASSLVYGAAQETQYF

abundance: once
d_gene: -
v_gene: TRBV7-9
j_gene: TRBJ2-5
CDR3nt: TGTGCCAGCAGCCGGGAGGAGACCCAGTACTTC
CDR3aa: CASSREETQYF

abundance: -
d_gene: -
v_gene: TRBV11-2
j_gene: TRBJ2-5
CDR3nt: TGTGCCAGCAGCTTAGATCACGGAGAGACCCAGTACTTC
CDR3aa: CASSLDHGETQYF

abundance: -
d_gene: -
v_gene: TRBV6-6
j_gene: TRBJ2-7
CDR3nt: TGTGCCAGCAGGGCGGGACAGTCTAGCTCCTACGAGCAGTACTTC
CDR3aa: CASRAGQSSSYEQYF

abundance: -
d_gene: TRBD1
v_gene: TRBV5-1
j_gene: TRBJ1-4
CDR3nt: TGCGCCAGCAGCGCGACAGGGGCAACTAATGAAAAACTGTTTTTT
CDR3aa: CASSATGATNEKLFF

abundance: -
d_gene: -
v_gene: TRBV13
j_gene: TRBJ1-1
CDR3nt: TGTGCCAGCAGCTCGGTGCCGGAGGGGGGTGCCACTGAAGCTTTCTTT
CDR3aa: CASSSVPEGGATEAFF

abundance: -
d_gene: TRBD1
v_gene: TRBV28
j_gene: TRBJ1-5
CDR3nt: TGTGCCAGCAGCCCTCTTGTCCCGGACAGGGCTAATCAGCCCCAGCATTTT
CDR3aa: CASSPLVPDRANQPQHF

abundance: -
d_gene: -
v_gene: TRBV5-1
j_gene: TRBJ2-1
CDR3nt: TGCGCCAGCAGCTTGGACCAGTACAATGAGCAGTTCTTC
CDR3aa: CASSLDQYNEQFF

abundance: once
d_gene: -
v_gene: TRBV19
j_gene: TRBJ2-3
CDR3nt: TGTGCCAGTATTGGAGGGCCTTCTTCGGATACGCAGTATTTT
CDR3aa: CASIGGPSSDTQYF

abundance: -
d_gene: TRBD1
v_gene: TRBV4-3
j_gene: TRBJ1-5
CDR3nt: TGCGCCAGCAGCCAGGAACAGGGGGCGAATCAGCCCCAGCATTTT
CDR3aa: CASSQEQGANQPQHF

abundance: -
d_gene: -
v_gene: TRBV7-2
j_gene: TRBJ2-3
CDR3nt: TGTGCCAGCAGGAAACTAGTTTCCACAGATACGCAGTATTTT
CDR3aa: CASRKLVSTDTQYF

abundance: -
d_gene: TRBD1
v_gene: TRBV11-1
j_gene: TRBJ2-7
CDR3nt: TGTGCCAGCAGCGCCCACAGGGGTCCAACCTACGAGCAGTACTTC
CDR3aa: CASSAHRGPTYEQYF

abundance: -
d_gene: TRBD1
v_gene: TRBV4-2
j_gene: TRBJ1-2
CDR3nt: TGTGCCAGCAGCCAAGGACAGGGGACGGGATATGGCTACACCTTC
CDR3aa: CASSQGQGTGYGYTF

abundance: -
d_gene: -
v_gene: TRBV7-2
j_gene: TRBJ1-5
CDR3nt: TGTGCCAGCAGCTCCATGTCCGGTGGCAATCAGCCCCAGCATTTT
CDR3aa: CASSSMSGGNQPQHF

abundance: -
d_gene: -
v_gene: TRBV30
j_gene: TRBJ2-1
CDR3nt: TGTGCCTGGAGTCCTGGGGGGACTCTCAACAATGAGCAGTTCTTC
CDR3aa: CAWSPGGTLNNEQFF

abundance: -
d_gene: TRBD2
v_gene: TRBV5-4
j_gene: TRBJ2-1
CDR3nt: TGTGCCAGCAGCTGGGACTATTTAAGCTCCTACAATGAGCAGTTCTTC
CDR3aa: CASSWDYLSSYNEQFF

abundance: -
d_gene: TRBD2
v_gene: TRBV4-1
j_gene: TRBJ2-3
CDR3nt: TGCGCCAGCAGCCAAGATACTAGCGGGGGGTACACAGATACGCAGTATTTT
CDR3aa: CASSQDTSGGYTDTQYF

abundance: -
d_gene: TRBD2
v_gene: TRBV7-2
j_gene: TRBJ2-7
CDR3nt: TGTGCCAGCAGCTTAAGCGGGACCGTCTACGAGCAGTACTTC
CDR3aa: CASSLSGTVYEQYF

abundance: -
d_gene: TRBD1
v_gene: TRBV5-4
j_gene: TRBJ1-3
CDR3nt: TGTGCCAGCAGCCCTACAAGGGGGCAAGGAAACACCATATATTTT
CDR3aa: CASSPTRGQGNTIYF

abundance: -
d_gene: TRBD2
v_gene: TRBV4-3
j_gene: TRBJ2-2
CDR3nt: TGCGCCAGCAGCCAAGATGGTAGCGGGAGGATCCTAGGCGGCGGGGAGCTGTTTTTT
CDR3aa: CASSQDGSGRILGGGELFF

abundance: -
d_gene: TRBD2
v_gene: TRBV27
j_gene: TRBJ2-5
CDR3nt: TGTGCCACCCAAAATGCGGCTAGCGGGGCCCCAGAGACCCAGTACTTC
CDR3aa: CATQNAASGAPETQYF

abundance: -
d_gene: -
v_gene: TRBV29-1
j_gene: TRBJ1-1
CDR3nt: TGCAGCGTTGAAGGGCATCTGAACACTGAAGCTTTCTTT
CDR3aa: CSVEGHLNTEAFF

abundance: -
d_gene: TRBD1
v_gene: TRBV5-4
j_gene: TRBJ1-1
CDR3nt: TGTGCCAGCAGCGTGGGACAGGGGGCTCGCACTGAAGCTTTCTTT
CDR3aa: CASSVGQGARTEAFF

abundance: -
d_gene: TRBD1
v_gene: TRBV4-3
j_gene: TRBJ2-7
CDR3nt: TGCGCCAGCAGCCCAGGACAGGGTGCCTCCTACGAGCAGTACTTC
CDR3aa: CASSPGQGASYEQYF

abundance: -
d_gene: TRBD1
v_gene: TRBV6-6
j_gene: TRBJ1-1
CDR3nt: TGTGCCAGCACCCGGACAGGGGTGAACACTGAAGCTTTCTTT
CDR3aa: CASTRTGVNTEAFF

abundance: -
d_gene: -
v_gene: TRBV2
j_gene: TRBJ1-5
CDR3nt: TGTGCCAGCAGCGCGGACAGACGTCAGCCCCAGCATTTT
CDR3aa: CASSADRRQPQHF

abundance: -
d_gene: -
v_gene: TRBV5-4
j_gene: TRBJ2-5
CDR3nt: TGTGCCAGCAGCTCTCTCGGTGGGGAGACCCAGTACTTC
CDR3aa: CASSSLGGETQYF

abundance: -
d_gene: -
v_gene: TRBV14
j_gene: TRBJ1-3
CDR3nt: TGTGCCAGCAGCCAAGCCAGCTCTGGAAACACCATATATTTT
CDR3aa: CASSQASSGNTIYF

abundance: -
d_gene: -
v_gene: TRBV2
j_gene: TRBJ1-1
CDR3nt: TGTGCCAGCAGTACTCAGGGGATGTCCACTGAAGCTTTCTTT
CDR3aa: CASSTQGMSTEAFF

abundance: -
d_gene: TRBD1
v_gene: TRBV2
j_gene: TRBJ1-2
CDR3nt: TGTGCCAGCAGTGAAACCGCGACAGGGTCCTATGGCTACACCTTC
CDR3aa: CASSETATGSYGYTF

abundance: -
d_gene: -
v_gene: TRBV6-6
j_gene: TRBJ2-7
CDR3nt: TGTGCCAGCAGTCGGACTTCCCCCTCCTACGAGCAGTACTTC
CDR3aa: CASSRTSPSYEQYF